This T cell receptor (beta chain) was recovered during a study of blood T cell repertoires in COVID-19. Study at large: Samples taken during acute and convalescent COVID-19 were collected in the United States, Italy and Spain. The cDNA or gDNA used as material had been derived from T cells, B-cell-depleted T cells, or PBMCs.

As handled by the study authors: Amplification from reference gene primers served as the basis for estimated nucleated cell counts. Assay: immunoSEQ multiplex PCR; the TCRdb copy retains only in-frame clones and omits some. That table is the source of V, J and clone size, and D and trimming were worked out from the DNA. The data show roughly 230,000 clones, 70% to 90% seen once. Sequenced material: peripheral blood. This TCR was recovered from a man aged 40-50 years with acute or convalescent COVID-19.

The DNA of the CDR3 is TGTGCCAGCAGCCAAGATTTTGAGGATGAGCAGTTCTTC. Translated: CASSQDFEDEQFF. The rearrangement links TRBV4-2 to TRBJ2-1; D gene uncertain. The CDR3 covers 13 residues. Germline V gene lookup returns CDR1 LGHNA and CDR2 YNFKEQ. V was cut by 0 bases and J by 8 bases, with 8 bases left in between.